Here is one T cell receptor beta chain with its context. Its antigen is currently unknown. The individuals who served as donors were healthy Caucasians living in Russia, aged roughly 6 to 100. Total RNA was extracted at no less than 6 micrograms per sample. For the second PCR, which ran for about 7 to 12 cycles, a sample-barcoded 5' primer and a J-beta primer mix were used. MiXCR, applied by TCRdb to the 5' RACE reads, yields one record per CDR3 protein. The table includes hundreds of thousands of distinct CDR3 sequences, roughly 30% detected once. CDR3 length equals 14 residues. Trimming removed 5 bases from V and 1 base from J, with 11 bases in between. Looked up from germline, CDR1 is LNHDA and CDR2 is SQIVND (reference sequence). These data originate in a study of blood T cells in healthy people across ages. Study results and limitations: Older age went with lower TCR beta diversity per million T cells, in a roughly linear way.

The V and J genes are TRBV19 and TRBJ2-5, with TRBD2 as a possible D gene (6 bases). What was sequenced was blood. This clonotype originated in a woman of 80 years or more in good health. In DNA, the CDR3 is TGTGCCAGTAGTTCCGCGGGACTCCAAGAGACCCAGTACTTC. It specifies CASSSAGLQETQYF.